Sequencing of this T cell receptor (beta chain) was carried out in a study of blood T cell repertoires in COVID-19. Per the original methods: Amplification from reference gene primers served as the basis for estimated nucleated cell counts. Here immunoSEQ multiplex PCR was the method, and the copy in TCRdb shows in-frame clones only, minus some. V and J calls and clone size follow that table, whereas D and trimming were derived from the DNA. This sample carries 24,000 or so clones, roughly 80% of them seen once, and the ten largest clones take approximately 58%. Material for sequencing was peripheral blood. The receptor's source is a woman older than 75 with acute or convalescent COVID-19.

CDR3 amino acids: CASSLGLSGSGATDTQYF. The CDR3 nucleotides read TGTGCCAGCAGCTTAGGGCTCAGCGGGAGTGGGGCCACAGATACGCAGTATTTT. V and J are TRBV11-3 and TRBJ2-3, with 8 bases aligning to TRBD2. The CDR3 consists of 18 residues. J gave up 2 bases and V 1 base, and 11 bases lay outside the gene matches. Germline V gene lookup returns CDR1 SGHNT and CDR2 YENEEA.